This TCR beta chain was sequenced during a study of T cell repertoires in cytomegalovirus infection. This clonotype was observed many times. The antigen is not known. TCRdb re-called the reads with MiXCR, one entry per CDR3 protein. The repertoire holds 130,000 or so distinct CDR3 sequences, with about 6% as singletons. Study-wide results and caveats: CMV-specific HLA-C-restricted TCR beta clonotypes dominated the ex vivo response.

Germline loops: CDR1 LNHDA, CDR2 SQIVND (reference sequence). The CDR3 is made up of 15 amino acids. V lost 6 bases, J lost 0 bases, and 13 bases lay in between. The sequence derives from a human donor in good health (CMV status not recorded). Some clones in this sample may be carry-over from other donors' samples. V usage is TRBV19 and J usage is TRBJ2-3; D is perhaps TRBD2 (6 bases). The source material was PBMCs. CDR3 bases: TGTGCCAGTAGAGCACCGGGACTGAGCACAGATACGCAGTATTTT. Translated: CASRAPGLSTDTQYF.